This note documents a single TCR beta chain sequence. This clone has more than one count but fewer than ten. What this receptor recognizes is not known. Base-call qualities are not available, and no considerably larger clone is one nucleotide away. The sample originates from a study of cytomegalovirus exposure and HLA in healthy donors (dated by TCRdb to 2016 to 2017). Notes on the research overall: According to an earlier analysis of around 600 of the donors, about 179 million T cells yielded 90 million to 140 million unique TCR beta sequences and less than 300 Gb of sequence data. In addition to the first cohort of 650 to 800 subjects, a separate validation cohort of 120 different subjects was used. HLA typing included class I and class II loci at four-digit resolution. Because of strong linkage in the cohort, roughly five DR-DQ haplotypes were treated as single units for association and clustering. Using immunosequencing, the study profiled T cell repertoires from some 670 subjects and related those repertoires to cytomegalovirus serostatus. Typing coverage varied by locus: roughly 629-630 donors for A, B, C, DRB1 and DQB1; more than 500 for DQA1; about 600 for DPA1; 450 to 480 for DPB1. On average, roughly 240,000 unique TCR beta nucleotide sequences were sequenced per donor among some 420 genotyped donors of the cohort, with roughly 18% of those sequences being non-productive. Of the roughly 400 genotyped donors, less than 85% were placed in the genetic ancestry cluster associated with self-reported Caucasian donors. Rather than drawing on any new phenotypic data, the later analysis identified candidate immune exposures from TCR beta sequences and the way those sequences occurred across donors. An earlier analysis of roughly 600 of the donors used high-throughput TCR beta sequencing to judge whether each TCR beta V gene segment behaved as functional or pseudogenic. Approximately 310 gigabases of sequencing data and approximately 85 million unique TCR sequences were included in an early release covering roughly 700 HLA-typed donors. High-throughput TCR immunosequencing, statistical association of individual TCRs with disease status, and machine learning were combined to predict cytomegalovirus infection status. All discovery cohort repertoires had been generated using a single sequencing platform. Alongside the repertoire data, information on donor age, sex, ethnicity and CMV serostatus was compiled. A later genetic analysis used genome-wide SNP genotypes for about 55% of the 666 donors, treating that subset as a discovery cohort. To study patterns of TCR occurrence, a later analysis re-analyzed previously published TCR beta repertoires from 650 to 750 donors and added high-resolution HLA genotyping. The study was designed to test whether signatures of past pathogen exposure could be identified by cataloging public T cell receptors. Beyond this particular receptor, the publication reports: In a later genetic analysis, a missense DCLRE1C variant was associated with V-gene and J-gene trimming of TCR beta chains, and the association was replicated in an independent cohort. A total of 150 to 200 TCR beta chains were listed by the study as associated with cytomegalovirus. A further reported finding was that TCR beta sequences accurately predicted the HLA-A and HLA-B alleles for most subjects in the first cohort. A cluster of highly shared sequence variants was judged likely to represent a technical artifact of the sequencing pipeline. Most TCR sequences were seen in very few donors, while some public TCRs were found in many individuals. Broadly in line with IMGT annotations, most TCR beta V segments showed up in productive rearrangements about 87% or about 30% of the time in an earlier analysis of around 600 of the donors. A few of the identified cytomegalovirus-associated TCR beta chains were confirmed in vitro to be specific for cytomegalovirus antigens. According to a later analysis, TCR association rates differed among HLA loci, with DRB1 alleles showing the most associated TCRs and HLA-C alleles showing the fewest. The cohort was sequenced for TCR beta chains only, and without alpha or paired-chain data the features that could be detected were limited. Immune exposure information for the cohort was limited to CMV serostatus. Linkage disequilibrium might explain the correlated functional status among segregating V segments, but an unknown experimental factor could not be ruled out. Specific HLA alleles were associated with roughly 17,000 TCR beta sequences at a false discovery rate of 0.05 in a later analysis. Compared with equally common non-associated chains, HLA-associated TCR beta chains in a later analysis were more clonally expanded and had lower generation probabilities. Seventeen rarely observed V segments, including chromosome 9 orphons, were excluded from the earlier analysis of almost 600 of the donors because counts were too low. The authors suggested that the approach could potentially be generalized to other disease states and immunological phenotypes. Roughly uniform sequencing depth across donors was assumed in presence/absence analyses, although this assumption may not hold. Strong co-occurrence of HLA alleles, especially DR and DQ, made assigning TCR associations to individual alleles difficult. According to a later genetic analysis, donors in an Asian-associated ancestry cluster had fewer N-insertions in productive TCRs than the roughly 670-donor mean. In a later analysis, several top co-occurrence clusters were reported to appear linked to parvovirus B19, influenza, CMV and Epstein-Barr virus. The classifier was reported to diagnose cytomegalovirus status with high specificity and sensitivity in both the original cohort and the validation cohort. In a later analysis, most CMV-associated TCR beta chains were found to appear HLA-restricted, with HLA associations seemingly driven largely by CMV exposure. HLA typing was unavailable for some donors at each locus, so association tests used only the typed subset.

The library was prepared using the immunoSEQ multiplex PCR assay. For the multiplex PCR, a mixture combining 60 forward primers for TCR Vbeta segments and 13 reverse primers for TCR Jbeta segments was used. Amplification of the CDR3 region of rearranged TCR beta genes was performed with a multiplex PCR assay on genomic DNA. Amplified TCR beta libraries were sequenced as 87-base-pair reads on the Illumina HiSeq System. The original pipeline was this. A later analysis tallied around 82 million unique TCR beta chains across the 700 or so repertoires, and some 10 million of those chains were shared by two or more donors. Raw reads were error-corrected and collapsed into unique sequences by a nearest-neighbor algorithm in which closely related sequences were merged to remove PCR and sequencing errors. To assign V, D and J gene segments, CDR3 sequences were aligned to IMGT reference sequences. For a sequence to be retained, a match of at least six nucleotides to both a V gene segment and a J gene segment was required. A rearrangement counted as productive if the CDR3 had no stop codons and remained in frame with V and J, and every other rearrangement counted as non-productive. Following IMGT convention, CDR3 was defined as the stretch from the second conserved V-encoded cysteine up to the conserved J-encoded phenylalanine. The earlier analysis of roughly 590 of the donors excluded any sequence lacking an unambiguous match to a single V gene segment. In an earlier analysis of approximately 560 of the donors, a V segment was called functional when productive rearrangements were above 56.7%, and segregating when the standard deviation between donors exceeded 5%. A statistical classification framework was built for diagnosing cytomegalovirus status from the catalog of TCR beta chain sequences. A later analysis assigned V and J genes by comparing TCR nucleotide sequences with IMGT/GENE-DB human TR gene sequences. In a later analysis, CDR3 sequences and most-parsimonious VDJ recombination scenarios were assigned using the TCRdist pipeline. In a later analysis, each TCR beta chain was defined by its CDR3 amino acid sequence together with its V-gene family, and reads lacking a unique V-gene family were excluded. In a later analysis, 500 to 650 highly shared, low-generation-probability nucleotide sequences were removed to address suspected cross-contamination and a sequencing artifact. A later analysis calculated a clonal expansion index for each public chain from normalized within-repertoire ranks of inferred template counts. In a later analysis, generation probabilities were computed using a VDJ recombination model fitted to out-of-frame rearrangements, and the results were checked against IGoR. In a later analysis, TCR-TCR, TCR-HLA and TCR-CMV co-occurrence was scored with hypergeometric tests, and a repertoire-size bias correction was applied to TCR pairs. A later analysis estimated false discovery rates by permuting HLA or CMV assignments 20 times. In a later analysis, co-occurring TCRs were grouped using DBSCAN, with TCRdist sequence similarity added in when clustering inside HLA-allele-positive subsets. For co-occurrence clustering, repertoires with fewer than 30,000 or more than 120,000 public chains were excluded, along with roughly 5 repertoires with anomalous nucleotide sharing. TCRdb retrieved this table from immuneACCESS and kept in-frame rearrangements only. Not all clones are present; in checked studies, unresolved V genes account for under half, and no reason is known for the remainder. V and J calls and clone size follow that table, whereas D and trimming were derived from the DNA. For this sample the table gives around 150,000 clones, of which approximately 80% were detected only once. The ten largest clones capture approximately 1.9% of the sample.

In total, more than 500 healthy bone marrow donors made up the cohort. All cohort members were sampled while nominally healthy, although unrecorded immune exposures were likely present. The donor tested CMV seronegative and was one of the 352 seronegative cohort members. Every donor gave a peripheral blood sample, and the peripheral blood mononuclear cells from that sample were used for TCR beta sequencing. Genomic DNA extraction from the blood cell samples was performed with the Qiagen DNeasy Blood Extraction Kit. Specimen: PBMCs. The receptor was isolated from a man aged 18 to 35 in good health and CMV-seronegative.

The encoded CDR3 is CASSLQFSGPGQDPYEQYF. In nucleotides, the sequence is TGCGCCAGCAGCTTACAATTCTCGGGTCCGGGACAGGACCCCTACGAGCAGTACTTC. This chain joins TRBV5-1 to TRBJ2-7; TRBD1 matches 8 bases in the middle. The CDR3 runs 19 residues from the cysteine to the phenylalanine. Solely the CDR3 DNA is kept, with 57 bases framed from the first base. The junction shows trimming of 2 bases on V and 2 bases on J, and the gene matches do not reach 18 bases of it. The germline V gene provides CDR1 SGHRS and CDR2 YFSETQ.